The subject of this entry is one T cell receptor (beta chain). Use of 60 Vbeta and 13 Jbeta primers characterized the PCR. Data came from immunoSEQ multiplex PCR; TCRdb stores just in-frame clones and leaves some out. The sample records some 150,000 clones, 79% being singletons. V was pared by 4 bases and J by 2 bases, with 13 bases of the junction left unmatched. CDR1 is MDHEN and CDR2 is SYDVKM in the germline V gene. CDR3 length: 18 residues. The record originates from a study of cytomegalovirus exposure and HLA in healthy donors. This clonotype was obtained from a man in his fifties in good health and CMV-seropositive. The chain combines TRBV28 with TRBJ1-5; 8 bases agree with TRBD1. The sequenced sample consisted of PBMCs. CDR3 residues: CASSSPPGRGQGNQPQHF. The CDR3 nucleotides are TGTGCCAGCAGTTCGCCCCCTGGCAGGGGGCAAGGCAATCAGCCCCAGCATTTT.